These 30 T cell receptor beta chains came from one sample sequenced in a study of blood T cell repertoires in COVID-19. Assay used: immunoSEQ multiplex PCR; TCRdb lists only in-frame clones, some missing. This sample has 95,000 to 100,000 clones, with roughly 85% found just once. Sequencing used peripheral blood. Receptors originate from a woman in her 70s with active or convalescent COVID-19.

The genes are TRBV6-2 or TRBV6-3 and TRBJ2-7; 10 bases fit TRBD2. Trimming cost V 2 bases and J 4 bases; bases outside gene matches: 8. CDR1 and CDR2 from the germline V gene are MNHEY and SVGEGT. The CDR3 is made up of 16 amino acids. CDR3: CASSYPWASGSYEQYF. The CDR3 DNA is TGTGCCAGCAGTTACCCTTGGGCTAGCGGGAGTTACGAGCAGTACTTC.

This clone was detected once. The chain has TRBV18 and TRBJ1-5; D may be TRBD1 (6 bases). The V end was cut by 5 bases, the J end by 0 bases, with 11 bases between. The CDR3 is 15 amino acids. The germline CDR1 and CDR2 sequences are KGHSH and LQKENI. The CDR3 here is CASSSGTNSNQPQHF. In DNA, the CDR3 is TGTGCCAGCTCATCCGGGACAAATAGCAATCAGCCCCAGCATTTT.

The chain has TRBV4-2 and TRBJ1-6; D possibly corresponds to TRBD1 (6 bases). Looked up from germline, CDR1 is LGHNA and CDR2 is YNFKEQ. This CDR3 has 15 residues. Trimming left V 1 base short and J 10 bases short, with 14 bases between. CDR3 bases: TGTGCCAGCAGCCAAGCTGAAGGGGGGGGATCACCCCTCCACTTT. Its protein product is CASSQAEGGGSPLHF.

The chain combines TRBV5-1 with TRBJ2-5, with TRBD2 as a possible D gene (6 bases). CDR3 length: 15 amino acids. CDR1 is SGHRS, CDR2 YFSETQ, per germline. V gave up 2 bases and J gave up 4 bases, with 15 bases separating them. The CDR3 nucleotides are TGCGCCAGCAGCTTTCCCGGGACTGGGCTAGAGACCCAGTACTTC. This translates into CASSFPGTGLETQYF.

DNA of the CDR3: TGTGCCAGCAGCTCGCCCCGGGGTAACAATGAGCAGTTCTTC. Residues: CASSSPRGNNEQFF. The chain carries TRBV7-3 and TRBJ2-1; the D gene is possibly TRBD2 (5 bases). The germline V gene has CDR1 SGHTA and CDR2 FQGTGA. CDR3 length equals 14 residues. With 4 bases removed from V and 5 bases from J, the gap between germline ends came to 12 bases.

The chain employs TRBV7-2 and TRBJ2-2; perhaps TRBD2 as D (6 bases). CDR3 size: 16 residues. Trimming took off 2 bases at V and 3 bases at J, with 13 bases between the two ends. The V gene's germline CDR1 is SGHTA and CDR2 FQGNSA. The CDR3: CASSLRGLSYTGELFF. The CDR3 DNA follows: TGTGCCAGCAGCTTACGGGGGTTAAGTTACACCGGGGAGCTGTTTTTT.

CDR3 in DNA: TGCGCCAGCAGCCCCGGACTAGCGGCCTCAACAGATACGCAGTATTTT. This translates into CASSPGLAASTDTQYF. The V and J genes are TRBV5-1 and TRBJ2-3; 10 bases line up with TRBD2. V shed 4 bases, J shed 3 bases, and the junction held 8 bases outside the gene matches. CDR1 SGHRS and CDR2 YFSETQ come from the germline V gene. CDR3 length equals 16 residues.

The chain uses TRBV24-1 and TRBJ2-3; possibly TRBD1 for D (6 bases). Between the trimmed V and J ends, which lost 4 bases and 5 bases, there was a span of 15 bases. Germline CDR1 is KGHDR and CDR2 is SFDVKD. The CDR3 totals 15 residues. This CDR3 reads CATSELTGMGDTQYF. The CDR3 DNA follows: TGTGCCACCAGTGAACTCACAGGGATGGGAGATACGCAGTATTTT.

The V gene is TRBV30, the J gene TRBJ1-4; D is possibly TRBD1 (6 bases). The V end was cut by 0 bases, the J end by 8 bases, with 19 bases between. Germline lookup yields CDR1 GTSNPN and CDR2 SVGIG (reference sequence). The CDR3 has 16 amino acids. CDR3 amino acids: CAWSVSGGRLGEKLFF. The CDR3 DNA reads TGTGCCTGGAGTGTTTCCGGGGGGCGCCTAGGGGAAAAACTGTTTTTT.

This clone was seen only once. This sequence joins TRBV24-1 and TRBJ2-7, with 9 nucleotides matching TRBD2. V lost 7 bases, J lost 5 bases, and 11 bases stayed unmatched. Germline assignment: CDR1 KGHDR and CDR2 SFDVKD. The CDR3 totals 15 residues. The CDR3 region is CATRAAGGRAHEQYF. The CDR3 DNA sequence: TGTGCCACCAGAGCTGCGGGCGGGAGGGCCCACGAGCAGTACTTC.

This clone was seen just once. The chain carries TRBV5-1 and TRBJ1-4; D uncertain. V was clipped by 10 bases and J by 8 bases, with 18 bases between them. Per the germline V gene, CDR1 is SGHRS and CDR2 is YFSETQ. This CDR3 spans 13 amino acids. The CDR3 DNA reads TGCGCCGCCCAGAGGGTCACAGCCGAAAAACTGTTTTTT. Its translation is CAAQRVTAEKLFF. Looking up the rest from reference TRBV5-1 and TRBJ1-4 gives the full variable domain: KAGVTQTPRYLIKTRGQQVTLSCSPISGHRSVSWYQQTPGQGLQFLFEYFSETQRNKGNFPGRFSGRQFSNSRSEMNVSTLELGDSALYLCAAQRVTAEKLFFGSGTQLSVL.

CDR3 DNA sequence: TGCGCCAGCAGCCAAGATTCATCCGGTTCCTATAATTCACCCCTCCACTTT. As protein: CASSQDSSGSYNSPLHF. The chain carries TRBV4-1 and TRBJ1-6; no clear D. Germline CDR1 and CDR2: MGHRA and YSYEKL. The germline V and J ends were trimmed by 0 bases and 1 base, with 10 bases remaining between them. The CDR3 loop spans 17 amino acids.

The rearrangement links TRBV3-1 (or the pseudogene TRBV3-2) to TRBJ1-1, with D hard to call. Per the germline V gene, CDR1 is LGHDT and CDR2 is YNNKEL (reference sequence). The CDR3 spans 13 residues. V lost 1 base, J lost 1 base, and 4 bases lay in between. The CDR3 DNA reads as TGTGCCAGCAGCCAAGGGGCGAACACTGAAGCTTTCTTT. This translates into CASSQGANTEAFF.

This clone was counted between two and nine times. The chain recombines TRBV28 with TRBJ2-7, with a tentative D call TRBD1 (5 bases). Germline V lookup: CDR1 MDHEN, CDR2 SYDVKM. Between the trimmed V and J ends, which lost 8 bases and 6 bases, there was a span of 14 bases. This CDR3 has 12 residues. CDR3 coding DNA: TGTGCCAGCCTATTCAGGGTTGGCGAGCAGTACTTC. Its translation: CASLFRVGEQYF.

The genes are TRBV21-1 and TRBJ1-1. TRBV21-1 is deemed a pseudogene. The CDR3 runs 13 residues. For the CDR3, the DNA is TGTGCCAGCAGCTCTCGACTTAAAGACGAAGCTTTCTTT. Protein product: CASSSRLKDEAFF.

The gene calls are TRBV20-1 and TRBJ2-1; 12 bases align to TRBD2. V trimming: 3 bases; J trimming: 4 bases; junction bases outside the gene matches: 7. Germline lookup yields CDR1 DFQATT and CDR2 SNEGSKA (reference sequence). CDR3 length: 16 residues. The CDR3 sequence is CSASTSGRFPYNEQFF. The CDR3 nucleotides are TGCAGTGCTAGTACTAGCGGGAGGTTCCCTTACAATGAGCAGTTCTTC.

This chain connects TRBV9 to TRBJ2-1; 8 bases are shared with TRBD2. Per the germline V gene, CDR1 is SGDLS and CDR2 is YYNGEE. The CDR3 has 15 residues. Germline trimming cut 5 bases from V and 4 bases from J; bases unmatched to any gene: 8. The CDR3 bases are TGTGCCAGCAGTAGGACGGGGGGGCCTTACAATGAGCAGTTCTTC. It is translated as CASSRTGGPYNEQFF.

In this sample, this clone turned up a few times. The chain links TRBV7-2 to TRBJ1-1; no definite D call. The CDR3 totals 15 residues. Per germline, CDR1 SGHTA and CDR2 FQGNSA. Trimming took off 6 bases at V and 4 bases at J, with 18 bases between the two ends. The CDR3 loop is CASRLAPEDFTEAFF. The CDR3 DNA sequence: TGTGCCAGCAGACTCGCCCCGGAGGACTTCACTGAAGCTTTCTTT.

The V gene is TRBV6-5, the J gene TRBJ1-5, with a possible D match to TRBD1 (5 bases). V lost 0 bases to trimming and J lost 12 bases, with 18 bases between them. This CDR3 has 15 residues. Germline V CDR1 and CDR2: MNHEY, SVGAGI. The CDR3 sequence: CASSYSMGGLTCQHF. CDR3 DNA sequence: TGTGCCAGCAGTTACTCGATGGGGGGGTTAACATGCCAGCATTTT.

The rearrangement joins TRBV2 to TRBJ1-5, with 7 bases matching TRBD1. J lost 5 bases, V lost 8 bases, and 15 bases had no gene match. Germline V lookup: CDR1 SNHLY, CDR2 FYNNEI. The CDR3 extends over 16 amino acids. The chain's CDR3 is CASSSRDSGLHQPQHF. CDR3 nucleotides: TGTGCCAGCTCTAGCCGGGACAGCGGACTGCATCAGCCCCAGCATTTT.

The V call is TRBV5-1, the J call TRBJ1-2, with 9 bases matching TRBD1. With V trimmed by 1 base and J by 8 bases, 6 bases remained unmatched. This CDR3 has 14 amino acids. The V gene's germline CDR1 is SGHRS and CDR2 YFSETQ. In DNA form, the CDR3 reads TGCGCCAGCAGCTTGACAGGGGGCAATGAGGGCTACACCTTC. The encoded protein is CASSLTGGNEGYTF.

The chain is built from TRBV9 and TRBJ1-1; 10 bases align to TRBD1. Unmatched junction bases numbered 3, after V lost 3 bases and J lost 4 bases. Germline-derived CDR1 and CDR2 are SGDLS and YYNGEE. The length of the CDR3 is 14 residues. The CDR3 reads CASSEGTGVTEAFF. The DNA of the CDR3 is TGTGCCAGCAGCGAGGGGACAGGGGTCACTGAAGCTTTCTTT.

This clone was counted once. V gene TRBV30 combines with J gene TRBJ1-3; D remains ambiguous. This CDR3 is built from 13 residues. V lost 6 bases and J 1 base, leaving 10 bases between the germline ends. Germline CDR1 is GTSNPN and CDR2 is SVGIG (reference sequence). The CDR3 DNA follows: TGTGCCTGCCCCAAGCCTTCTGGAAACACCATATATTTT. Translated: CACPKPSGNTIYF.

This chain links TRBV19 with TRBJ1-2; no clear D. The CDR3 loop spans 14 amino acids. The germline CDR1 and CDR2 sequences are LNHDA and SQIVND (reference sequence). Trimming stripped 7 bases from V and 4 bases from J, with 16 bases between. The DNA of the CDR3 is TGTGCCAGTATAGGACCCTCCGAGGGCTATGGCTACACCTTC. Amino acid sequence: CASIGPSEGYGYTF. Variable domain in full (rest from reference TRBV19 and TRBJ1-2): DGGITQSPKYLFRKEGQNVTLSCEQNLNHDAMYWYRQDPGQGLRLIYYSQIVNDFQKGDIAEGYSVSREKKESFPLTVTSAQKNPTAFYLCASIGPSEGYGYTFGSGTRLTVV.

There are a few counts of this clone. This rearrangement joins TRBV30 to TRBJ1-6, with TRBD1 matching over 9 bases. CDR1 and CDR2 (germline): GTSNPN, SVGIG (reference sequence). The length of the CDR3 is 13 residues. Germline trimming cut 4 bases from V and 6 bases from J; bases unmatched to any gene: 1. As DNA, the CDR3 is TGTGCCTGGATGGGACAGGGTAATTCACCCCTCCACTTT. Amino acid sequence: CAWMGQGNSPLHF.

The chain joins TRBV30 to TRBJ2-7, with D uncertain. The germline V and J ends were trimmed by 3 bases and 2 bases, with 11 bases remaining between them. The CDR3 sequence is 13 residues long. The V gene's germline CDR1 is GTSNPN and CDR2 SVGIG (reference sequence). CDR3 in DNA: TGTGCCTGGAGACAAAAAGACACCTACGAGCAGTACTTC. Translating gives CAWRQKDTYEQYF.

V and J are TRBV29-1 and TRBJ1-2, with D perhaps matching TRBD1 (6 bases). CDR1 is SQVTM and CDR2 is ANQGSEA in the germline V gene. Between the trimmed V and J ends, which lost 8 bases and 3 bases, there was a span of 13 bases. This CDR3 has 12 residues. The chain's CDR3 is CSTSTGDYGYTF. The DNA of the CDR3 is TGCAGCACCTCGACAGGAGACTATGGCTACACCTTC.

The CDR3 nucleotides are TGTGCCAGTACGGACAGGGCCCGTACCTCTGGGGCCAACGTCCTGACTTTC. It yields the protein CASTDRARTSGANVLTF. The chain links TRBV19 to TRBJ2-6, with 8 positions matching TRBD1. J was trimmed by 0 bases and V by 7 bases; bases with no gene match: 8. The CDR3 length is 17 residues. Germline V CDR1 and CDR2: LNHDA, SQIVND (reference sequence).

V and J are TRBV9 and TRBJ2-2, with D unclear. The CDR3 contains 13 residues. The germline V and J ends were trimmed by 0 bases and 6 bases, with 6 bases remaining between them. The germline gives CDR1 SGDLS, CDR2 YYNGEE. The CDR3 region has the DNA TGTGCCAGCAGCGTAGCTTTTGCCGGGGAGCTGTTTTTT. Amino acids: CASSVAFAGELFF.

The chain combines TRBV11-2 with TRBJ2-3; 12 bases are a match to TRBD2. This CDR3 has 18 residues. The ends lost 4 bases at V and 1 base at J; junction bases unmatched: 9. Germline CDR1 is SGHAT and CDR2 is FQNNGV. Here the CDR3 reads CASSSGLAGPSGTDTQYF. For the CDR3, the DNA is TGTGCCAGCAGCTCAGGACTAGCGGGACCCAGCGGCACAGATACGCAGTATTTT. Full variable domain (rest looked up from reference TRBV11-2 and TRBJ2-3): EAGVAQSPRYKIIEKRQSVAFWCNPISGHATLYWYQQILGQGPKLLIQFQNNGVVDDSQLPKDRFSAERLKGVDSTLKIQPAKLEDSAVYLCASSSGLAGPSGTDTQYFGPGTRLTVL.